This TCR beta chain comes out of a study of T-cell memory formation after mild COVID-19. This clonotype was seen a handful of times. Its cognate antigen is unknown. J was trimmed by 7 bases and V by 4 bases; bases with no gene match: 7. The CDR3 totals 14 residues. Study observations and caveats: Largely, contracting CD4+ clones fell within CM and EM, and contracting CD8+ clones within EMRA.

TCRdb independently ran MiXCR on the 5' RACE reads; one entry per CDR3 protein. This sample has under 450,000 distinct CDR3 sequences, with roughly 14% found just once. Sequencing was performed on PBMCs or a T cell subset sorted from them (not recorded which). The clonotype comes from a man aged 18 to 29 who had mild COVID-19 (a few samples of this study predate the infection). Cell type and time point are not known. This chain connects TRBV12-3 or TRBV12-4 to TRBJ2-1, with TRBD2 matching over 7 bases. In nucleotides, the CDR3 is TGTGCCAGCAGTTCAATAGTGCGGGGGAATGAGCAGTTCTTC. Translation: CASSSIVRGNEQFF.